A single T cell receptor beta chain is shown here with its context. This sample is drawn from a study of control samples from healthy donors and cancer patients. Only in-frame clones appear in the TCRdb table, and some are missing; sequencing was by immunoSEQ multiplex PCR. The sample lists around 100,000 clones, 80% to 90% occurring once. Germline CDR1 SGHTA, CDR2 FQGNSA. With 4 bases clipped from V and 2 bases from J, the junction kept 4 bases outside the gene matches. The CDR3 spans 14 residues. Sequenced input: blood. This clonotype was sampled from a man aged 30-40 years in good health. The chain recombines TRBV7-2 with TRBJ2-7; 8 bases map to TRBD2. The CDR3 spells CASSSGLAPYEQYF. The CDR3 DNA sequence: TGTGCCAGCAGCTCAGGACTAGCCCCCTACGAGCAGTACTTC.